Listed below are T cell receptor beta chains from one sample, sequenced in a study of T-cell reconstitution after alpha-beta-depleted transplantation in children. TCRdb reprocessed the PCR reads via MiXCR and lists one record per CDR3 protein. The sample records a few hundred thousand distinct CDR3 sequences, roughly 22% being singletons. Material: PBMCs from the stem cell graft donor, obtained from the stem cell graft. Receptors were obtained from a human donor who donated a stem cell graft to a child with acute myeloid leukemia. The CDR3 runs from the conserved cysteine through the conserved F or W. Each record gives: V gene, J gene, CDR3 length, CDR3 protein.

TRBV7-2	TRBJ1-5	15	CASSLVWGSNQPQHF
TRBV2	TRBJ2-5	13	CASSVGPGETQYF
TRBV27	TRBJ2-5	15	CASSLRGSEGKTQYF
TRBV18	TRBJ2-5	13	CASSPQGFETQYF
TRBV5-1	TRBJ2-3	15	CASSLEQPSTDTQYF
TRBV6-1	TRBJ1-4	15	CASSLTWSTNEKLFF
TRBV7-2	TRBJ2-7	17	CASSLYLAGGALGEQYF
TRBV10-1	TRBJ2-5	15	CAGSESRVSQETQYF
TRBV15	TRBJ2-3	14	CATSPRAQEETQYF
TRBV7-9	TRBJ2-7	13	CASSLISPFEQYF
TRBV6-1	TRBJ2-2	16	CASGQPLGLSTGELFF
TRBV18	TRBJ2-3	20	CASSPILPGQEGRSTDTQYF
TRBV24-1	TRBJ2-2	15	CATSEGQGDTGELFF
TRBV5-1	TRBJ2-5	13	CASSPEAGGNQYF
TRBV3-1	TRBJ2-1	18	CASSWLLAGGLPHNEQFF
TRBV12-3/TRBV12-4	TRBJ1-5	15	CASTPGGRGNQPQHF
TRBV4-2	TRBJ2-1	15	CASSQDMPLNNEQFF
TRBV5-1	TRBJ2-1	15	CASSLAGGKVNEQFF
TRBV29-1	TRBJ2-1	11	CSDGVYNEQFF
TRBV28	TRBJ2-7	14	CASSSYDSDYEQYF
TRBV29-1	TRBJ1-3	14	CSASGKVDGNTIYF
TRBV20-1	TRBJ2-3	13	CSIGRRSTDTQYF
TRBV6-2/TRBV6-3	TRBJ2-7	13	CASSPQTGTEQYF
TRBV12-3/TRBV12-4	TRBJ2-1	16	CASSLMTLSSYNEQFF
TRBV28	TRBJ2-3	16	CASSLYRPRGTDTQYF